This note documents a single T cell receptor beta chain sequence. The target of this receptor is not known. Base quality data are lacking; no much larger clone is found one base away. The sample comes from a study of blood T cell repertoires in COVID-19 (dated by TCRdb to 2019 to 2021). About the study as a whole: The collaborator samples originated in the United States, Italy and Spain and spanned the acute and convalescent phases of COVID-19. The prospective study material was composed of cDNA or gDNA derived from T cells, B-cell-depleted T cells, or PBMCs. Subjects who had been exposed to COVID-19, were actively infected with it, or had recovered from it provided the deeply sampled blood TCRbeta repertoires that made up the dataset. The repertoires were made available in a free public database intended to serve as a resource for research on the immune response to SARS-CoV-2. The samples were drawn from two sources: the first 160 participants of the ongoing ImmuneRACE study, and 1,254 subjects contributed by 6 global collaborators. Sample metadata almost always included a de-identified subject ID, COVID-19 status, age in years and sex. Where HLA class I and class II types were available, the types were taken from metadata supplied by the sample provider, not from assay-based typing. On the study overall, not on this receptor specifically: Clinical and demographic metadata were provided uncurated, with the amount varying by source and participant.

The immunoSEQ Assay, a bias-controlled multiplex PCR, was used to amplify TCRbeta CDR3 regions from genomic DNA. On the study's bioinformatics: The number of nucleated cells in each sample was estimated by amplification of reference gene primers within the assay. To quantify the absolute abundance of each unique TCRbeta CDR3 rearrangement, sequence reads were collapsed and filtered. For each sample, productive Simpson clonality was calculated as the square root of Simpson's diversity index over productive rearrangements. Drawn from immuneACCESS, this table holds only the in-frame rearrangements with V and J called that TCRdb kept. Clones are partly lost; checked studies trace under half to an unresolved V gene and leave the rest unexplained. V, J and clone size derive from that table, while D and trimming were established from the DNA sequence. The sample table lists 250,000 to 350,000 clones, roughly 90% of them with a count of one. The ten largest make up around 2.5% of the sample.

Participants in the prospective study were aged roughly 18 to 100 years, lived in 24 United States geographic areas, and enrolled through a virtual design. In the prospective study, cohorts were assigned on the basis of participant-reported clinical history obtained from a screening survey and a study questionnaire. For ImmuneRACE Cohort 3, a participant was defined as recovered based on two consecutive negative NP/OP PCR tests, clearance by a healthcare professional, or resolution of symptoms. In the prospective study, whole blood, serum and a nasopharyngeal or oropharyngeal swab were collected from each participant by mobile phlebotomists. Additional blood draws and questionnaires over a roughly two-month period could optionally be provided by prospective study participants. Before DNA extraction, prospective study blood samples were shipped either frozen or at room temperature. The germline V gene (reference sequence) sets CDR1 to SEHNR and CDR2 to FQNEAQ. Between the V and J ends, shortened by 5 bases and 4 bases respectively, the junction contains 5 bases. Taken from cysteine to phenylalanine, the CDR3 has 11 residues. Only the CDR3 portion is preserved as DNA: 33 bases, with reading frame beginning at the first base.

The TCR comes from a man between 60 and 70 years old who had recovered from COVID-19. The specimen was PBMCs or T cells enriched from blood (not recorded which). In this chain, TRBV7-9 is recombined with TRBJ1-2; no confident D gene assignment can be made. The DNA sequence is as follows: TGTGCCAGCAGCGGGAGCTATGGCTACACCTTC. It codes for CASSGSYGYTF.